Listed here are 24 T cell receptor beta chains from one sample, sequenced in a study of human T cells and chemical hapten exposure. Total RNA was isolated from unfractionated whole blood. During construction of the library, unique molecular identifiers were attached to individual cDNA molecules for quantitative, reproducible TCR counting. MiXCR, applied by TCRdb to the reads, yields one record per CDR3 protein. The sample contains 100,000 to 150,000 distinct CDR3 sequences, around 9% of which appear only once. The sample taken for sequencing was whole blood. The source is a human donor in good health. Some clones in this sample may be carry-over from other donors' samples.

The chain recombines TRBV29-1 with TRBJ2-3, with 12 nucleotides matching TRBD2. This CDR3 contains 17 residues. The germline gives CDR1 SQVTM, CDR2 ANQGSEA. Germline trimming cut 4 bases from V and 4 bases from J; bases unmatched to any gene: 12. In DNA form, the CDR3 reads TGCAGCGTTGTGGGCCTAGCGGGGGGGTCTGGGGCAGATACGCAGTATTTT. Residues: CSVVGLAGGSGADTQYF.

This clonotype was counted between two and nine times. The chain couples TRBV29-1 to TRBJ2-2; 10 bases agree with TRBD1. The germline gives CDR1 SQVTM, CDR2 ANQGSEA. The J segment lost 8 bases and the V segment lost 1 base, leaving 7 bases of the junction unmatched. This CDR3 region has 15 residues. The CDR3 DNA reads TGCAGCGTTGAAGTACGAGACAGGGGGCTTGGGGAGCTGTTTTTT. It translates to CSVEVRDRGLGELFF.

The sample holds a few counts of this clonotype. The gene calls are TRBV6-6 and TRBJ2-7; a possible D gene is TRBD1 (6 bases). The CDR3 extends over 14 amino acids. Germline V gene data show CDR1 as MNHNY and CDR2 as SVGAGI (reference sequence). V was trimmed by 3 bases and J by 5 bases, leaving 14 bases between them. The CDR3 coding sequence is TGTGCCAGCAGTTATCAGGGGAGTTGGGACGAGCAGTACTTC. Its translation is CASSYQGSWDEQYF.

This clonotype was observed a few times. The CDR3 loop is CASSLPTSYEQYF. The CDR3 DNA is TGTGCCAGCAGCTTACCCACCTCCTACGAGCAGTACTTC. V gene TRBV7-9 combines with J gene TRBJ2-7, with D unresolved. V lost 2 bases, J lost 0 bases, and 5 bases lay in between. Looked up from germline, CDR1 is SEHNR and CDR2 is FQNEAQ (reference sequence). The CDR3 spans 13 residues.

In its sample, this clonotype was seen a few times. V usage is TRBV7-9 and J usage is TRBJ2-1, with D perhaps given as TRBD1 or TRBD2 (5 bases each). Trimming left V 6 bases short and J 2 bases short, with 17 bases between. Germline loops: CDR1 SEHNR, CDR2 FQNEAQ (reference sequence). This CDR3 comprises 16 residues. The CDR3 region is CASRSFRGRAYNEQFF. CDR3 sequence (DNA): TGTGCCAGCAGATCTTTCCGGGGCAGAGCCTACAATGAGCAGTTCTTC.

The sample holds many counts of this clonotype. The V gene is TRBV28, the J gene TRBJ2-7; 9 bases map to TRBD1. After removal of 2 bases from V and 5 bases from J, the junction contained 4 bases not matched to a gene. The V gene's germline CDR1 is MDHEN and CDR2 SYDVKM. The CDR3 has 14 residues. CDR3 sequence reads: CASSLGDRVHEQYF. CDR3 nucleotides: TGTGCCAGCAGTTTAGGGGACAGGGTCCACGAGCAGTACTTC.

This clonotype is labeled medium-sized. The V and J genes are TRBV20-1 and TRBJ1-1; 11 bases agree with TRBD1. The V gene's germline CDR1 is DFQATT and CDR2 SNEGSKA (reference sequence). J was trimmed by 3 bases and V by 2 bases; bases with no gene match: 2. The CDR3 sequence is 14 residues long. The CDR3 sequence is CSARSGQGDTEAFF. The CDR3 region has the DNA TGCAGTGCTAGATCGGGACAGGGGGACACTGAAGCTTTCTTT.

This clonotype was detected only a few times. This chain joins TRBV15 and TRBJ2-7, with 10 positions matching TRBD1. CDR1 and CDR2 (germline): LNHNV, YYDKDF (reference sequence). V lost 5 bases, J lost 3 bases, and 4 bases stayed unmatched. This CDR3 spans 14 amino acids. The CDR3 DNA reads as TGTGCCACCAGCTTATGGGACAGGGGCTACGAGCAGTACTTC. Translating it yields CATSLWDRGYEQYF.

The sample holds many counts of this clonotype. V is TRBV20-1 and J is TRBJ2-5; D is perhaps TRBD2 (6 bases). Germline V lookup: CDR1 DFQATT, CDR2 SNEGSKA (reference sequence). V shed 0 bases and J shed 5 bases, with 13 bases lying between them. CDR3 size: 14 residues. The CDR3 nucleotides read TGCAGTGCTAGAGATCTCGGGAGATGGGAGACCCAGTACTTC. Its translation is CSARDLGRWETQYF.

This clonotype was detected a few times. The genes are TRBV6-1 and TRBJ2-2; maybe TRBD1 (5 bases). The V end was cut by 11 bases, the J end by 0 bases, with 10 bases between. From germline, CDR1 is MNHNS and CDR2 SASEGT. The CDR3 loop spans 13 amino acids. This CDR3 reads CASRDTNTGELFF. DNA for the CDR3: TGTGCCTCCAGGGATACGAACACCGGGGAGCTGTTTTTT.

This clonotype was picked up many times. The gene calls are TRBV12-3 or TRBV12-4 and TRBJ2-5; 10 nucleotides agree with TRBD2. With 3 bases clipped from V and 1 base from J, the junction kept 5 bases outside the gene matches. The CDR3 is 16 amino acids. The CDR3 is CASSLAGTSVQETQYF. Written as DNA, the CDR3 is TGTGCCAGCAGTTTGGCCGGGACTAGCGTCCAAGAGACCCAGTACTTC.

This clonotype appeared many times. The rearrangement joins TRBV6-4 to TRBJ1-5; TRBD1 agrees at 7 bases. CDR1 and CDR2 (germline): MRHNA, SNTAGT. V lost 6 bases and J lost 2; bases outside the gene matches: 4. The CDR3 extends over 14 amino acids. The CDR3 is CASSAQGGNQPQHF. In DNA form, the CDR3 reads TGTGCCAGCAGCGCCCAGGGGGGCAATCAGCCCCAGCATTTT.

This chain connects TRBV5-5 to TRBJ2-2, with D maybe TRBD1 (6 bases). This CDR3 has 16 residues. Germline V CDR1 and CDR2: SGHKS, YYEKEE (reference sequence). The V and J ends lost 5 bases and 7 bases respectively, with 21 bases between them. As DNA, the CDR3 is TGTGCCAGCAGGCGTCCGACAGGCCGTTGGGGCGGGGAGCTGTTTTTT. Encoded protein: CASRRPTGRWGGELFF.

The sample holds many counts of this clonotype. The chain couples TRBV29-1 to TRBJ1-2; D gene unclear. Germline assignment: CDR1 SQVTM and CDR2 ANQGSEA. V lost 4 bases and J 4 bases, leaving 10 bases between the germline ends. The CDR3 runs 12 residues. The CDR3 DNA follows: TGCAGCGTTGGGAGGAGACCCTATGGCTACACCTTC. Encoded protein: CSVGRRPYGYTF.

This clonotype has a count of ten or more. V gene TRBV10-1 combines with J gene TRBJ2-1; D remains ambiguous. CDR1 is WNHNN and CDR2 is SYGVQD in the germline V gene (reference sequence). The V end lost 1 base, the J end lost 9 bases, and 10 bases lay between the germline ends. The CDR3 runs to 13 residues. The chain's CDR3 is CASSEWMRIEQFF. The CDR3 nucleotides are TGCGCCAGCAGTGAGTGGATGAGGATTGAGCAGTTCTTC.

The CDR3 DNA reads TGTGCCACCCTTGGTTTTGACTATGGCTACACCTTC. Translated, it gives CATLGFDYGYTF. This chain connects TRBV27 to TRBJ1-2; D gene unclear. The CDR3 has 12 amino acids. The ends were cut back, 10 bases at V and 3 bases at J, with 12 bases in the middle. The germline V gene encodes CDR1 MNHEY and CDR2 SMNVEV (reference sequence).

This clonotype turned up a few times. This chain links TRBV18 with TRBJ1-5, with 7 bases aligning to TRBD1. CDR3 size: 13 residues. V lost 6 bases to trimming and J lost 5 bases; unmatched junction nucleotides: 4. Germline CDR1 reads KGHSH; CDR2 reads LQKENI. The CDR3 region is CASSRRGDQPQHF. CDR3 bases: TGTGCCAGCTCCCGCAGGGGGGATCAGCCCCAGCATTTT.

V usage is TRBV25-1 and J usage is TRBJ1-1; D not resolved. CDR3 length: 13 residues. Germline V gene data show CDR1 as MGHDK and CDR2 as SYGVNS. With 2 bases removed from V and 0 bases from J, the gap between germline ends came to 4 bases. Here the CDR3 reads CASSENLNTEAFF. The CDR3 DNA reads TGTGCCAGCAGTGAAAACCTGAACACTGAAGCTTTCTTT.

The CDR3 protein is CATYRRESGANVLTF. The CDR3 nucleotides are TGTGCCACCTACCGGAGAGAAAGTGGGGCCAACGTCCTGACTTTC. This chain uses TRBV6-2 or TRBV6-3 with TRBJ2-6; no clear D gene. The CDR3 totals 15 residues. Germline-derived CDR1 and CDR2 are MNHEY and SVGEGT. V was cut by 10 bases and J by 3 bases, with 16 bases left in between.

V gene TRBV5-1 combines with J gene TRBJ2-7, with D perhaps TRBD1 (6 bases). Germline V CDR1 and CDR2: SGHRS, YFSETQ. The CDR3 sequence is 14 residues long. The V and J ends lost 3 bases and 3 bases respectively, with 13 bases between them. In nucleotides, the CDR3 is TGCGCCAGCAGCTGGGGGACAAAGGGCTACGAGCAGTACTTC. Translation: CASSWGTKGYEQYF.

This clonotype was observed a handful of times. The chain employs TRBV18 and TRBJ1-3; D is unclear. The CDR3 is 16 amino acids. Trimming pared 1 base from V and 0 bases from J, leaving 10 bases between. Germline values: CDR1 KGHSH, CDR2 LQKENI. The CDR3 nucleotides are TGTGCCAGCTCACCACTTCAGCCAACCTCTGGAAACACCATATATTTT. Its translation is CASSPLQPTSGNTIYF.

The CDR3 DNA follows: TGTGCCAGCAGTGTTAGCGGGAGTTCATCCTACGAGCAGTACTTC. As protein: CASSVSGSSSYEQYF. This chain uses TRBV2 with TRBJ2-7; 9 bases are a match to TRBD2. CDR1 and CDR2 (germline): SNHLY, FYNNEI. This CDR3 comprises 15 residues. V shed 4 bases, J shed 1 base, and the junction held 5 bases outside the gene matches.

In this sample, this clonotype turned up a few times. Here the CDR3 DNA reads TGTGCCAGCAGCGGGGACTTCTACAATGAGCAGTTCTTC. This translates into CASSGDFYNEQFF. V is TRBV7-9 and J is TRBJ2-1; possible D gene TRBD2, 6 bases. This CDR3 contains 13 residues. V gave up 5 bases and J gave up 3 bases, with 8 bases separating them. The germline V gene encodes CDR1 SEHNR and CDR2 FQNEAQ (reference sequence).

This clonotype was detected only a few times. The rearrangement links TRBV10-3 to TRBJ2-3, with D possibly matching TRBD1 (6 bases). In germline, CDR1 is ENHRY, CDR2 SYGVKD. The CDR3 has 15 amino acids. The V end lost 3 bases, the J end lost 2 bases, and 12 bases lay between the germline ends. The CDR3 sequence: CAISENQGITDTQYF. CDR3 in DNA: TGTGCCATCAGTGAAAATCAGGGGATCACAGATACGCAGTATTTT.